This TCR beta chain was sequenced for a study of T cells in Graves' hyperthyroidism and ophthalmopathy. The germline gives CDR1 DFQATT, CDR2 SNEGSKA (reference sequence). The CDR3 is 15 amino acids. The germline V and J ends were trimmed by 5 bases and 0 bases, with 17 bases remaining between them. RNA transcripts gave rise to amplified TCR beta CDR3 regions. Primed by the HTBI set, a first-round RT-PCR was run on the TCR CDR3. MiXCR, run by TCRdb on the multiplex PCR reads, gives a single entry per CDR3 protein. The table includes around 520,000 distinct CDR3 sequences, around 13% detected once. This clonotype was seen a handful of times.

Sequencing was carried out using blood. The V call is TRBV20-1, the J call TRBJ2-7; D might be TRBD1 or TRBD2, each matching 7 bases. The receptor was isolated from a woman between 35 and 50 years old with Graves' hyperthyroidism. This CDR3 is CSALQGGGYSYEQYF. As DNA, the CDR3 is TGCAGTGCTCTACAGGGAGGGGGCTACTCCTACGAGCAGTACTTC.